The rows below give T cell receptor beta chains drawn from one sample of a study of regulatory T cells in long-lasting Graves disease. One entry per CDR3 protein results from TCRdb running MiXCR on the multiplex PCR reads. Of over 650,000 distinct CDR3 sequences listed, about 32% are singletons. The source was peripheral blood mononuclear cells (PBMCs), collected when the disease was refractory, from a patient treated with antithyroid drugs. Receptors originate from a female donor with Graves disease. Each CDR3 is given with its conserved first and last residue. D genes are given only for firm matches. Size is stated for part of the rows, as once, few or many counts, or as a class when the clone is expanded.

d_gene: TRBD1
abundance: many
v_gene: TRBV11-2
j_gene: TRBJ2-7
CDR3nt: TGTGCCAGCAGCTTCCCCGGGACAGCCTACGAGCAGTACTTC
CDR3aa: CASSFPGTAYEQYF

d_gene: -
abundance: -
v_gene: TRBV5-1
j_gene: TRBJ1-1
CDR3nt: TGCGCCAGCAGCCCTGGGCCCCCCGCGGGCACTGAAGCTTTCTTT
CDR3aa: CASSPGPPAGTEAFF

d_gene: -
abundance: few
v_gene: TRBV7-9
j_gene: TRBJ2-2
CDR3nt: TGTGCCAGCAGCTATAGTCGGGGGCTCGGGGAGCTGTTTTTT
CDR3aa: CASSYSRGLGELFF

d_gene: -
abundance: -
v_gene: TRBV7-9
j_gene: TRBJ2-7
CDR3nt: TGTGCCAGCAGCGACCAAGACAGCGTTCTACAGGAGCAGTACTTC
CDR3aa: CASSDQDSVLQEQYF

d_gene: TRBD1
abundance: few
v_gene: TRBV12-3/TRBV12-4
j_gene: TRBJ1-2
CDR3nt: TGTGCCAGCAGAAAGGGAGGAGGGGGCATCCTCTATGGCTACACCTTC
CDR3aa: CASRKGGGGILYGYTF

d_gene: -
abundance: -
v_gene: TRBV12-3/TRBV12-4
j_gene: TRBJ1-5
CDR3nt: TGTGCCAGCAGGAACAGGGACTCTAGCAATCAGCCCCAGCATTTT
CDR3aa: CASRNRDSSNQPQHF

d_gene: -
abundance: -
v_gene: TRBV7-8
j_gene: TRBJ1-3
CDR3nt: TGTGCCAGCAGCCAACGTGGACACTTTGGGGGAAACACCATATATTTT
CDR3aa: CASSQRGHFGGNTIYF

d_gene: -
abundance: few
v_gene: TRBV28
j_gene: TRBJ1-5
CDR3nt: TGTGCCAGCAGTTTATTTCGGGGGAATCAGCCCCAGCATTTT
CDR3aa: CASSLFRGNQPQHF

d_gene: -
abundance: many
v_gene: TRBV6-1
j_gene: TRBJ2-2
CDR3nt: TGTGCCAGCAGTGAATTGCAGGCCGGGGAGCTGTTTTTT
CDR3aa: CASSELQAGELFF

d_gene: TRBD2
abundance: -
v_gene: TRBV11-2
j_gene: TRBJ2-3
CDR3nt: TGTGCCAGCAGCAAAGGGTCTAGCGGGAGTACAGATACGCAGTACTTT
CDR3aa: CASSKGSSGSTDTQYF

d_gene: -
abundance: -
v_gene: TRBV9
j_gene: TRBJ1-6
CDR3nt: TGTGCCAGCAGCGTAGAAAATTCACCCCTCCACTTT
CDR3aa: CASSVENSPLHF

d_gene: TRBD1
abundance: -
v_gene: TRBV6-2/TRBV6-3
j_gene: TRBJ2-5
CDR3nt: TGTGCCAGCAGTGAAACGGGGACAGGGGGAGAGACCCAGTACTTC
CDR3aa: CASSETGTGGETQYF

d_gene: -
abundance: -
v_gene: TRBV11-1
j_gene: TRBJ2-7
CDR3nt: TGTGCCAACAGCACCCATTACTCCGAGCAGTACTTC
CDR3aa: CANSTHYSEQYF

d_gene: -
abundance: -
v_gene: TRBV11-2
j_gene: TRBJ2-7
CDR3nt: TGTGCCAGCAGCCGTGAACCACAATACGAGCAGTACTTC
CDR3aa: CASSREPQYEQYF

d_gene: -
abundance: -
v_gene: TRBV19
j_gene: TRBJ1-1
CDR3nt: TGTGCCAGTAGTATAGATCGCGCTGAAGCTTTCTTT
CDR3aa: CASSIDRAEAFF

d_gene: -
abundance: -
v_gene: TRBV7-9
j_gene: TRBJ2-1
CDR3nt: TGTGCCAGCAGCTTTTCGGGGGGCGGGGGCAATGAGCAGTTCTTC
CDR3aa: CASSFSGGGGNEQFF

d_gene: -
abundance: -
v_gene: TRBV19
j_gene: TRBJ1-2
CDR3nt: TGTGCCAGTAGTGTCCGGGACACAAACTATGGCTACACCTTC
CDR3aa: CASSVRDTNYGYTF

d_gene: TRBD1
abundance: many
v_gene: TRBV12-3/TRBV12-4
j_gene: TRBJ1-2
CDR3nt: TGTGCCAGCAACCTAAGGGGGGACAGGGGGATCCGTGGCTACACCTTC
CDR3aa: CASNLRGDRGIRGYTF

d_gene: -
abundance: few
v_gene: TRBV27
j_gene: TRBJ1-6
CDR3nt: TGTGCCAGCAGTCCATTATCGGGGTTCGGTAATTCACCCCTCCACTTT
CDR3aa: CASSPLSGFGNSPLHF

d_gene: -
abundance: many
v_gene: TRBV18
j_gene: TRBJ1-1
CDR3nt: TGTGCCAGCAGTCCGTCGGGGACTGAAGCTTTCTTT
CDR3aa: CASSPSGTEAFF

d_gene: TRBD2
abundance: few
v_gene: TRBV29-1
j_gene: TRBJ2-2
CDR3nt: TGCAGCGGGGTAGCGGGATCGAACACCGGGGAGCTGTTTTTT
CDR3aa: CSGVAGSNTGELFF

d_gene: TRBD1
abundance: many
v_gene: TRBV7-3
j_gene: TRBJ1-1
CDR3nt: TGTGCCAGCAGCCTTGACAGGGGTACTGAAGCTTTCTTT
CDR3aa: CASSLDRGTEAFF

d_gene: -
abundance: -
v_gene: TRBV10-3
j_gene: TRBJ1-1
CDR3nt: TGTGCCATCAGTGAGTCAGGAAATATTTACACTGAAGCTTTCTTT
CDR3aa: CAISESGNIYTEAFF

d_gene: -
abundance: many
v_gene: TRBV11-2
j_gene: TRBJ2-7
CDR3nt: TGTGCCAGCAGTTTTCAGACGGCCTCCTTATACGAGCAGTACTTC
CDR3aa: CASSFQTASLYEQYF

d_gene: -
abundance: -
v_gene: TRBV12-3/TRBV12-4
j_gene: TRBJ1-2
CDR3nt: TGTGCCAGCAGTTTAGGACCGAGCTATGGCTGCACCTTC
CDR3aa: CASSLGPSYGCTF

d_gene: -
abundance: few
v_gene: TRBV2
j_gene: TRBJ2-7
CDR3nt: TGTGCCAGCAGTGAAGCCGGACCCGCCTGGTTGAGTGGCTACGAGCAGTACTTC
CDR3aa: CASSEAGPAWLSGYEQYF

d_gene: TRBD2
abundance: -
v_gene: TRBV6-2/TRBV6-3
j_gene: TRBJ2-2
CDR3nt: TGTGCCTTTAGCGGGAGTCGGGTCACCGGGGAGCTGTTTTTT
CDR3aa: CAFSGSRVTGELFF

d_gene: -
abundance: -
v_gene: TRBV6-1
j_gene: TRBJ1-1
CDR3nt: TGTGCCAGCAGTGGCCCGTGGGGTGCTGAAGCTTTCTTT
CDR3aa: CASSGPWGAEAFF